This is a list of T cell receptor beta chains from one sample in a study of blood T cell repertoires in COVID-19. Clones were sequenced by immunoSEQ multiplex PCR, and TCRdb holds only the in-frame ones, with some missing. This table holds 140,000 or so clones, 80% to 90% found once. Sample: peripheral blood. All receptors come from a man aged 50 to 60 who had recovered from COVID-19. The CDR3 runs from the conserved cysteine through the conserved F or W. The order of the fields is J gene, clone size, V gene, D gene, CDR3 DNA, CDR3 protein. D genes are given only for firm matches. Some rows have no size entry. The others give once, few or many, or a class for an expanded clone.

J: TRBJ1-1
size: -
V: TRBV19
D: TRBD1
DNA: TGTGCCAGTAGCCAAAACAGGGGAACTGAAGCTTTCTTT
CDR3: CASSQNRGTEAFF

J: TRBJ1-2
size: -
V: TRBV14
D: -
DNA: TGTGCCAGCAGCCAAGCGGGCGACCCAGGGGCGGGCTATGGCTACACCTTC
CDR3: CASSQAGDPGAGYGYTF

J: TRBJ2-7
size: -
V: TRBV5-1
D: TRBD1
DNA: TGCGCCAGCAGCTTGGAGGGACAGGGGGACTACGAGCAGTACTTC
CDR3: CASSLEGQGDYEQYF

J: TRBJ2-7
size: -
V: TRBV6-2/TRBV6-3
D: TRBD2
DNA: TGTGCCAGCAGTTTCCCTCGGACTAGCGGGGGGCTATCCTACGAGCAGTACTTC
CDR3: CASSFPRTSGGLSYEQYF

J: TRBJ1-2
size: -
V: TRBV6-2/TRBV6-3
D: TRBD1
DNA: TGTGCCAGCAGTTACTTGGACAGGTTTAACTATGGCTACACCTTC
CDR3: CASSYLDRFNYGYTF

J: TRBJ1-5
size: -
V: TRBV20-1
D: TRBD1
DNA: TGCAGTGCTAGTTCCGGGACAGGGCATCAGCCCCAGCATTTT
CDR3: CSASSGTGHQPQHF

J: TRBJ2-7
size: -
V: TRBV12-5
D: -
DNA: TGTGCTAGTGGTTTGGTACACAGGGACGAGCAGTACTTC
CDR3: CASGLVHRDEQYF

J: TRBJ2-7
size: once
V: TRBV29-1
D: TRBD1
DNA: TGCAGCGTTGAATGGGACAGGGGCGCCGAGCAGTACTTC
CDR3: CSVEWDRGAEQYF

J: TRBJ1-3
size: -
V: TRBV2
D: -
DNA: TGTGCCAGCACCCGACAGACCCTCTCTGGAAACACCATATATTTT
CDR3: CASTRQTLSGNTIYF

J: TRBJ1-2
size: -
V: TRBV7-2
D: -
DNA: TGTGCCAGCAGCTTAGACCAGAATTATGGCTACACCTTC
CDR3: CASSLDQNYGYTF

J: TRBJ1-2
size: few
V: TRBV5-5
D: -
DNA: TGTGCCAGCAGCCCTGACTCTGGCGGCTATGGCTACACCTTC
CDR3: CASSPDSGGYGYTF

J: TRBJ2-3
size: -
V: TRBV7-2
D: TRBD1
DNA: TGTGCCAGCAGCTCATGGACAGGGGTTTTTGGCACAGATACGCAGTATTTT
CDR3: CASSSWTGVFGTDTQYF

J: TRBJ2-3
size: -
V: TRBV5-1
D: TRBD2
DNA: TGCGCCAGCTACCCCGTCCCTAGCGGGGGCACAGATACGCAGTATTTT
CDR3: CASYPVPSGGTDTQYF

J: TRBJ1-6
size: -
V: TRBV15
D: TRBD1
DNA: TGTGCCACCAGCCCAGACAGGGAACATTCACCCCTCCACTTT
CDR3: CATSPDREHSPLHF

J: TRBJ2-1
size: -
V: TRBV7-2
D: TRBD2
DNA: TGTGCCAGCAGCTTAGTGGTAGCGGGGGGGGATGAGCAGTTCTTC
CDR3: CASSLVVAGGDEQFF

J: TRBJ1-4
size: -
V: TRBV6-6
D: -
DNA: TGTGCCAGCAGTCCATCGTGGGGCGCGGATGAAAAACTGTTTTTT
CDR3: CASSPSWGADEKLFF

J: TRBJ2-5
size: -
V: TRBV27
D: TRBD2
DNA: TGTGCCAGCAGTCTTCGGACTGTAGCGGGGCAAGAGACCCAGTACTTC
CDR3: CASSLRTVAGQETQYF

J: TRBJ1-2
size: -
V: TRBV5-6
D: -
DNA: TGTGCCAGCAGCTTGGTCAGGGGCGAGTTCAACTATGGCTACACCTTC
CDR3: CASSLVRGEFNYGYTF

J: TRBJ1-5
size: -
V: TRBV4-2
D: -
DNA: TGTGCCAGCAGCCAAGACACAGGTCGTTATCAGCCCCAGCATTTT
CDR3: CASSQDTGRYQPQHF

J: TRBJ1-1
size: -
V: TRBV4-3
D: -
DNA: TGCGCCAGCAGCCAAGTTGGCTGGGGCAGGGGGAACACTGAAGCTTTCTTT
CDR3: CASSQVGWGRGNTEAFF

J: TRBJ2-7
size: -
V: TRBV18
D: TRBD1
DNA: TGTGCCAGCTCACCATGGAAGACAGGGCCGTCCTACGAGCAGTACTTC
CDR3: CASSPWKTGPSYEQYF

J: TRBJ2-2
size: -
V: TRBV29-1
D: TRBD1
DNA: TGCAGCGTTGAACAGGGGGCTACGAACACCGGGGAGCTGTTTTTT
CDR3: CSVEQGATNTGELFF

J: TRBJ2-3
size: once
V: TRBV5-1
D: TRBD2
DNA: TGCGCCAGCAGCTTGGGGTTTCTCGGGAGGACAGATACGCAGTATTTT
CDR3: CASSLGFLGRTDTQYF

J: TRBJ1-4
size: few
V: TRBV7-9
D: -
DNA: TGTGCCAGCGGCAGAGACACATCAACTAATGAAAAACTGTTTTTT
CDR3: CASGRDTSTNEKLFF

J: TRBJ2-2
size: -
V: TRBV9
D: -
DNA: TGTGCCAGCAGCGTAGCTAACAGGCCGACCGGGGAGCTGTTTTTT
CDR3: CASSVANRPTGELFF

J: TRBJ2-1
size: -
V: TRBV3-1/TRBV3-2
D: TRBD2
DNA: TGTGCCAGCAGCTGGACTAGCGGGGAACACAATGAGCAGTTCTTC
CDR3: CASSWTSGEHNEQFF

J: TRBJ1-2
size: -
V: TRBV6-6
D: -
DNA: TGTGCCAGCACGTCTCAACAGGGTCGGGGCTACACCTTC
CDR3: CASTSQQGRGYTF

J: TRBJ2-5
size: -
V: TRBV5-4
D: TRBD2
DNA: TGTGCCAGCAGCCCTCCCGGGGGGGCGGGGGAAGGTGGAGTGACCCAGTACTTC
CDR3: CASSPPGGAGEGGVTQYF

J: TRBJ1-1
size: -
V: TRBV3-1/TRBV3-2
D: -
DNA: TGTGCCAGCAGCCAGACGGGCACTGAAGCTTTCTTT
CDR3: CASSQTGTEAFF

J: TRBJ2-3
size: -
V: TRBV7-2
D: -
DNA: TGTGCCAGCAGACAGCAGAACGCAGATACGCAGTATTTT
CDR3: CASRQQNADTQYF

J: TRBJ1-4
size: -
V: TRBV6-2/TRBV6-3
D: -
DNA: TGTGCCAGCAGTTACTCGATTGAAGCGGAGGCAACTAATGAAAAACTGTTTTTT
CDR3: CASSYSIEAEATNEKLFF

J: TRBJ1-1
size: -
V: TRBV6-2/TRBV6-3
D: -
DNA: TGTGCCAGCAGTTATGATCCCGGGACAACCAACACTGAAGCTTTCTTT
CDR3: CASSYDPGTTNTEAFF

J: TRBJ1-5
size: many
V: TRBV6-2/TRBV6-3
D: -
DNA: TGTGCCAGCAGTTTTCAGGAGGATAGCAATCAGCCCCAGCATTTT
CDR3: CASSFQEDSNQPQHF

J: TRBJ1-1
size: -
V: TRBV14
D: -
DNA: TGTGCCAGCAGCCAAGGACGGGAGGGGAACACTGAAGCTTTCTTT
CDR3: CASSQGREGNTEAFF

J: TRBJ2-2
size: -
V: TRBV7-6
D: -
DNA: TGTGCCAGCAGCAGTTTGACGGGACAGAACACCGGGGAGCTGTTTTTT
CDR3: CASSSLTGQNTGELFF

J: TRBJ1-1
size: -
V: TRBV11-2
D: -
DNA: TGTGCCAGCAGCTTAAGGCAGGGTTTAATCGAAGCTTTCTTT
CDR3: CASSLRQGLIEAFF

J: TRBJ1-5
size: few
V: TRBV6-5
D: -
DNA: TGTGCCAGCAGTTACCGACAGGGCAATCAGCCCCAGCATTTT
CDR3: CASSYRQGNQPQHF

J: TRBJ1-6
size: -
V: TRBV5-1
D: TRBD1
DNA: TGCGCCAGCAGCCCTATGACAGGGGGGACTAATTCACCCCTCCACTTT
CDR3: CASSPMTGGTNSPLHF

J: TRBJ2-7
size: -
V: TRBV29-1
D: TRBD1
DNA: TGCAGCGTTGAATCGACAGGGGCGGGCGAGCAGTACTTC
CDR3: CSVESTGAGEQYF

J: TRBJ2-7
size: -
V: TRBV11-2
D: TRBD1
DNA: TGTGCCAGCAGCTTAGATGGGACAGGGGGCTACGAGCAGTACTTC
CDR3: CASSLDGTGGYEQYF

J: TRBJ2-5
size: -
V: TRBV18
D: -
DNA: TGTGCCAGCTCAGGTAGAAGAGAGACCCAGTACTTC
CDR3: CASSGRRETQYF

J: TRBJ2-2
size: -
V: TRBV7-9
D: TRBD2
DNA: TGTGCCCAACCAGGGAGCGGGGGAACGAACACCGGGGAGCTGTTTTTT
CDR3: CAQPGSGGTNTGELFF

J: TRBJ2-7
size: once
V: TRBV6-5
D: -
DNA: TGTGCCACCTTTGACAAACTCGAGCAGTACTTC
CDR3: CATFDKLEQYF

J: TRBJ1-4
size: -
V: TRBV12-5
D: -
DNA: TGTGCTAGTGGTTCGGCGGGGGTTGAAAAACTGTTTTTT
CDR3: CASGSAGVEKLFF

J: TRBJ1-4
size: -
V: TRBV13
D: TRBD1
DNA: TGTGCCAGCAGCCCAGGACAGGGCTTGTTCACGGGGGAACTGTTTTTT
CDR3: CASSPGQGLFTGELFF

J: TRBJ2-3
size: -
V: TRBV6-5
D: TRBD1
DNA: TGTGCCACAGGGACAGGGGCGAGCACAGATACGCAGTATTTT
CDR3: CATGTGASTDTQYF